The rows below give T cell receptor beta chains drawn from one sample of a study of blood T cell repertoires in COVID-19. Profiled with immunoSEQ multiplex PCR; TCRdb holds only in-frame clones, not every one. The sample has some 150,000 clones, roughly 84% seen once. Material for sequencing was PBMCs or T cells enriched from blood (not recorded which). The receptors originated from a man in his fifties or sixties who had recovered from COVID-19. Both conserved end residues are part of each CDR3. Fields, in order: V gene, clone size, J gene, CDR3 protein. Size is stated for part of the rows, as once, few or many counts, or as a class when the clone is expanded.

V gene: TRBV3-1/TRBV3-2
clone size: -
J gene: TRBJ1-2
CDR3 protein: CASSRQGEHRNYGYTF

V gene: TRBV25-1
clone size: -
J gene: TRBJ1-5
CDR3 protein: CASSGQGNQPQHF

V gene: TRBV2
clone size: -
J gene: TRBJ2-4
CDR3 protein: CASSDQGAKNIQYF

V gene: TRBV19
clone size: -
J gene: TRBJ1-2
CDR3 protein: CASSPERDYGYTF

V gene: TRBV30
clone size: -
J gene: TRBJ1-2
CDR3 protein: CAWRGGRANYGYTF

V gene: TRBV19
clone size: -
J gene: TRBJ1-5
CDR3 protein: CASTPDRGYQPQHF

V gene: TRBV11-3
clone size: -
J gene: TRBJ2-7
CDR3 protein: CASSRTGAGYEQYF

V gene: TRBV14
clone size: -
J gene: TRBJ1-2
CDR3 protein: CASSPKVPGLARERYYGYTF

V gene: TRBV5-1
clone size: -
J gene: TRBJ1-2
CDR3 protein: CASSSGTGDGYTF

V gene: TRBV30
clone size: -
J gene: TRBJ2-7
CDR3 protein: CAWSSDSYEQYF

V gene: TRBV29-1
clone size: -
J gene: TRBJ1-3
CDR3 protein: CSVVWSGKGNTIYF

V gene: TRBV7-9
clone size: -
J gene: TRBJ1-6
CDR3 protein: CASSYRAPQGSPLHF

V gene: TRBV19
clone size: medium-sized
J gene: TRBJ1-4
CDR3 protein: CASSPGQYNEKLFF

V gene: TRBV10-1
clone size: -
J gene: TRBJ2-2
CDR3 protein: CASSESKGGTGNTGELFF

V gene: TRBV5-1
clone size: -
J gene: TRBJ2-5
CDR3 protein: CASSQDRAGETQYF

V gene: TRBV11-3
clone size: -
J gene: TRBJ2-2
CDR3 protein: CASSPLPNTGELFF

V gene: TRBV10-2
clone size: -
J gene: TRBJ1-5
CDR3 protein: CASSDYGQAPPGPQHF

V gene: TRBV3-1/TRBV3-2
clone size: -
J gene: TRBJ2-6
CDR3 protein: CASSQDLLAGGKRSGANVLTF

V gene: TRBV19
clone size: -
J gene: TRBJ1-5
CDR3 protein: CASSIGTGINQPQHF

V gene: TRBV11-1
clone size: -
J gene: TRBJ1-6
CDR3 protein: CASNSRQGRNSPLHF

V gene: TRBV3-1/TRBV3-2
clone size: -
J gene: TRBJ1-5
CDR3 protein: CASSPGGSASNQPQHF

V gene: TRBV9
clone size: -
J gene: TRBJ1-2
CDR3 protein: CASSVLEVAPTNYGYTF

V gene: TRBV6-5
clone size: -
J gene: TRBJ2-2
CDR3 protein: CASVFGTANTGELFF

V gene: TRBV27
clone size: -
J gene: TRBJ2-5
CDR3 protein: CASKSQGREETQYF

V gene: TRBV14
clone size: once
J gene: TRBJ2-7
CDR3 protein: CASSPGWRGPYSYEQYF

V gene: TRBV28
clone size: -
J gene: TRBJ2-2
CDR3 protein: CASSFKGRRAGELFF